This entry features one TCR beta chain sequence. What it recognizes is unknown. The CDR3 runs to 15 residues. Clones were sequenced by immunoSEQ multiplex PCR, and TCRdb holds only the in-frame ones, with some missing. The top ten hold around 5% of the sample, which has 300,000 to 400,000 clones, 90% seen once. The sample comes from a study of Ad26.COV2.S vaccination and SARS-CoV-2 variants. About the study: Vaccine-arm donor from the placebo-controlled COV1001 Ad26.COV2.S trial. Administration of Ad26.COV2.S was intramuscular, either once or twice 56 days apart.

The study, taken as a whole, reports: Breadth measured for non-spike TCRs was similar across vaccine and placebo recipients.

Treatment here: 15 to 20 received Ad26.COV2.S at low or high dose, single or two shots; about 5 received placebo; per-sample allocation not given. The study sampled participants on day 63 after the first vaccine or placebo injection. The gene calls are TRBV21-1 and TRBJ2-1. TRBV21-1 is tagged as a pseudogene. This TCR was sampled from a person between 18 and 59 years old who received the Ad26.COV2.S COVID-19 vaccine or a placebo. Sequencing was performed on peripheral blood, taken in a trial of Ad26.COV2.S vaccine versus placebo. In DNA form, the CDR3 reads TGTGCCAGCAGGTCGACGATTAGCTCCTACAATGAGCAGTTCTTC. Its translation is CASRSTISSYNEQFF.